One and the same sample provided the 15 T cell receptor beta chains below, sequenced in a study of blood T cell repertoires in COVID-19. Libraries were prepared by immunoSEQ multiplex PCR; TCRdb keeps only in-frame clonotypes and omits some of them. The repertoire has 150,000 to 200,000 clones, 84% of them found once; the top ten carry roughly 14%. Input material: peripheral blood. The receptor set was obtained from a woman in her seventies with COVID-19, enrolled during active disease.

The chain carries TRBV27 and TRBJ2-4; the D is unclear. This CDR3 has 13 amino acids. Germline V gene lookup returns CDR1 MNHEY and CDR2 SMNVEV (reference sequence). Trimming left V 2 bases short and J 8 bases short, with 10 bases between. Written as DNA, the CDR3 is TGTGCCAGCAGTTTAACCGTTAGTGACATTCAGTACTTC. The encoded protein is CASSLTVSDIQYF.

This clone was counted only a few times. The same CDR3 can be traced to other DNA sequences in this sample. The rearrangement links TRBV5-1 to TRBJ1-3; no definite D call. V gave up 2 bases and J gave up 0 bases, with 9 bases separating them. This CDR3 has 15 amino acids. In germline, CDR1 is SGHRS, CDR2 YFSETQ. CDR3 in amino acids: CASSLGGFSGNTIYF. The DNA of the CDR3 is TGCGCCAGCAGCTTAGGCGGATTCTCTGGAAACACCATATATTTT.

This clone was picked up one time. The V gene is TRBV11-1, the J gene TRBJ2-3; D possibly corresponds to TRBD1 (5 bases). Between the trimmed V and J ends, which lost 0 bases and 1 base, there was a span of 5 bases. Germline CDR1 is SGHAT and CDR2 is FQDESV (reference sequence). This CDR3 spans 14 amino acids. CDR3 in amino acids: CASSLAGGTDTQYF. The CDR3 coding sequence is TGTGCCAGCAGCTTAGCAGGGGGCACAGATACGCAGTATTTT.

The rearrangement uses TRBV27 and TRBJ2-7; 9 bases line up with TRBD1. Germline CDR1 is MNHEY and CDR2 is SMNVEV (reference sequence). V lost 5 bases to trimming and J lost 5 bases; unmatched junction nucleotides: 10. This CDR3 is built from 15 residues. The CDR3 reads CASSPGTGTLNEQYV. The DNA for the CDR3 is TGTGCCAGCAGTCCCGGGACAGGGACTTTGAACGAGCAGTACGTC.

The gene calls are TRBV9 and TRBJ2-3, with 12 bases fitting TRBD2. Trimming took 4 bases from V and 2 from J; bases not matched to a gene: 5. In germline, CDR1 is SGDLS, CDR2 YYNGEE. The CDR3 sequence is 16 residues long. The DNA for the CDR3 is TGTGCCAGCAGCACACTAGCGGGGGGACTCACAGATACGCAGTATTTT. This gives the protein CASSTLAGGLTDTQYF.

The CDR3 region is CASSPASVVGTQYF. Here the CDR3 DNA reads TGTGCCAGCAGCCCAGCGAGCGTTGTTGGTACGCAGTATTTT. The J gene is TRBJ2-3, the V gene TRBV7-9; D unclear. The CDR3 sequence is 14 residues long. Trimming stripped 5 bases from V and 8 bases from J, with 17 bases between. The V gene's germline CDR1 is SEHNR and CDR2 FQNEAQ (reference sequence).

The genes are TRBV2 and TRBJ2-7, with a possible D match to TRBD2 (6 bases). Per germline, CDR1 SNHLY and CDR2 FYNNEI. The CDR3 totals 16 residues. V was pared by 8 bases and J by 4 bases, with 24 bases between. In DNA form, the CDR3 reads TGTGCCAGCCTAGGGACTCGCTTCTTAGCTTCGTACGAGCAGTACTTC. This gives the protein CASLGTRFLASYEQYF.

The rearrangement joins TRBV7-3 to TRBJ2-2; weak D call: TRBD1 (5 bases). CDR3 size: 15 residues. V gave up 3 bases and J gave up 0 bases, with 8 bases separating them. The germline V gene encodes CDR1 SGHTA and CDR2 FQGTGA. CDR3: CASSLTATNTGELFF. The CDR3 DNA follows: TGTGCCAGCAGCTTGACAGCAACGAACACCGGGGAGCTGTTTTTT.

This clone was recorded only once. V usage is TRBV19 and J usage is TRBJ1-6; D is perhaps TRBD1 (5 bases). CDR3 length equals 15 residues. The germline V gene encodes CDR1 LNHDA and CDR2 SQIVND (reference sequence). Trimming left V 3 bases short and J 8 bases short, with 14 bases between. The CDR3 nucleotides are TGTGCCAGTAGTATTGACAGCCGCCCTTATTCACCCCTCCACTTT. It codes for CASSIDSRPYSPLHF.

The chain carries TRBV7-9 and TRBJ1-2; D unresolved. This CDR3 is built from 12 residues. V was cut by 8 bases and J by 6 bases, with 13 bases left in between. Looked up from germline, CDR1 is SEHNR and CDR2 is FQNEAQ (reference sequence). CDR3 in amino acids: CASRRGRDGYTF. The CDR3 DNA reads TGTGCCAGCCGTCGAGGGCGAGATGGCTACACCTTC.

The J gene is TRBJ2-3, the V gene TRBV5-6, with D hard to call. Trimming left V 1 base short and J 4 bases short, with 13 bases between. The length of the CDR3 is 15 residues. Per germline, CDR1 SGHDT and CDR2 YYEEEE. The CDR3 reads CASSLRRVGADTQYF. In DNA, the CDR3 is TGTGCCAGCAGCTTGCGTCGGGTTGGCGCAGATACGCAGTATTTT.

The rearrangement joins TRBV14 to TRBJ1-2; TRBD1 matches 7 bases. Germline lookup yields CDR1 SGHDN and CDR2 FVKESK. The V gene end was trimmed by 0 bases and the J gene end by 7 bases; junction bases not matched to a gene: 5. This CDR3 comprises 14 residues. The DNA of the CDR3 is TGTGCCAGCAGCCAAGAAAACAGGGGAGCTGGCTACACCTTC. It specifies CASSQENRGAGYTF.

The rearrangement links TRBV6-4 to TRBJ1-2, with D tentatively TRBD1 (5 bases). Germline loops: CDR1 MRHNA, CDR2 SNTAGT. Trimming pared 6 bases from V and 1 base from J, leaving 18 bases between. This CDR3 region has 16 residues. This CDR3 is CASRPGRPTINYGYTF. Written as DNA, the CDR3 is TGTGCCAGCAGGCCAGGGAGGCCTACTATTAACTATGGCTACACCTTC.

The CDR3 DNA follows: TGTGCCAGCAGCTTACAAACTTTCCTGCGTAACAATGAGCAGTTCTTC. This codes for CASSLQTFLRNNEQFF. The J gene is TRBJ2-1, the V gene TRBV11-2; the D is unclear. Germline loops: CDR1 SGHAT, CDR2 FQNNGV. This CDR3 has 16 amino acids. Deletions cut 2 bases from V and 5 bases from J, with 16 bases between.

This rearrangement joins TRBV6-1 to TRBJ2-1; D gene unclear. The CDR3 is 13 amino acids. Deletions cut 3 bases from V and 8 bases from J, with 11 bases between. Looked up from germline, CDR1 is MNHNS and CDR2 is SASEGT. Written as DNA, the CDR3 is TGTGCCAGCAGTGACGCGGCACACGATGAGCAGTTCTTC. Protein sequence: CASSDAAHDEQFF.